A single sample is the source of the 26 T cell receptor beta chains below, sequenced in a study of blood T cells in healthy people across ages. A second about 6 to 12 cycle PCR used barcoded and J-beta primers. Using its own MiXCR run on the 5' RACE reads, TCRdb lists one record per CDR3 protein. This table has roughly 800,000 distinct CDR3 sequences, roughly 60% appearing once. Specimen: blood. These receptors all stem from a man younger than 45 in good health.

The V call is TRBV20-1, the J call TRBJ2-1; TRBD2 matches 10 bases. The V and J ends lost 6 bases and 7 bases, in that order; junction bases with no gene match: 15. Germline V gene lookup returns CDR1 DFQATT and CDR2 SNEGSKA (reference sequence). CDR3 length: 16 amino acids. The CDR3 loop is CSAGPSGRIIGNEQFF. CDR3 coding DNA: TGCAGTGCCGGGCCTAGCGGGAGAATCATTGGAAATGAGCAGTTCTTC.

This sequence joins TRBV5-1 and TRBJ2-5, with a weak D call TRBD1 (6 bases). V gave up 4 bases and J gave up 3 bases, with 16 bases separating them. Germline V gives CDR1 SGHRS, CDR2 YFSETQ. The CDR3 is 15 amino acids. This CDR3 reads CASSTDSYTKETQYF. The DNA for the CDR3 is TGCGCCAGCAGCACGGACAGTTATACCAAAGAGACCCAGTACTTC.

The chain is built from TRBV3-1 and TRBJ1-1; no clear D gene. Between the trimmed V and J ends, which lost 6 bases and 1 base, there was a span of 9 bases. Per germline, CDR1 LGHDT and CDR2 YNNKEL (reference sequence). This CDR3 region has 13 residues. CDR3 coding DNA: TGTGCCAGCAGTGTTACAGCGAACACTGAAGCTTTCTTT. Translation gives CASSVTANTEAFF.

The genes are TRBV20-1 and TRBJ2-7, with 7 bases matching TRBD1. The germline V gene encodes CDR1 DFQATT and CDR2 SNEGSKA (reference sequence). The CDR3 extends over 14 amino acids. V lost 5 bases and J lost 0; bases outside the gene matches: 7. This CDR3 reads CSALPGTASYEQYF. The DNA of the CDR3 is TGCAGTGCTTTGCCCGGGACAGCCTCCTACGAGCAGTACTTC.

This clonotype was counted at least ten times. At one of its ends the junction is not consistent with the germline gene, which may arise from a read error. V and J are TRBV4-3 and TRBJ2-7; 13 bases match TRBD2. Looked up from germline, CDR1 is LGHNA and CDR2 is YSLEER. The CDR3 loop spans 15 amino acids. CDR3 region: CASSPGLAGAYEQYF. The CDR3 DNA sequence: TGTGCCAGCAGCCCCGGACTAGCGGGAGCTTACGAGCAGTACTTC.

V usage is TRBV20-1 and J usage is TRBJ1-1, with D possibly matching TRBD1 (5 bases). The CDR3 length is 14 residues. Trimming stripped 3 bases from V and 2 bases from J, with 13 bases between. The V gene's germline CDR1 is DFQATT and CDR2 SNEGSKA (reference sequence). The CDR3 region is CSASLAGRNTEAFF. The CDR3 DNA follows: TGCAGTGCTAGTTTGGCAGGGAGAAACACTGAAGCTTTCTTT.

The chain carries TRBV6-5 and TRBJ2-2; D gene unclear. The CDR3 is 13 amino acids. CDR1 MNHEY and CDR2 SVGAGI come from the germline V gene. V dropped 2 bases and J dropped 4 bases, with 5 bases sitting between them. The CDR3 here is CASSYIRTGELFF. The CDR3 region has the DNA TGTGCCAGCAGTTACATCCGCACCGGGGAGCTGTTTTTT.

V is TRBV10-1 and J is TRBJ1-1, with 8 positions matching TRBD1. Trimming took 5 bases from V and 6 from J; bases not matched to a gene: 5. CDR1 and CDR2 (germline): WNHNN, SYGVQD (reference sequence). The CDR3 spans 13 residues. As DNA, the CDR3 is TGCGCCAGCAGTCCCAGGGGGCTCTCTGAAGCTTTCTTT. As protein: CASSPRGLSEAFF.

The chain has TRBV30 and TRBJ2-5; tentatively, D is TRBD2 (6 bases). CDR1 and CDR2 from the germline V gene are GTSNPN and SVGIG (reference sequence). CDR3 length equals 14 residues. Trimming took 2 bases from V and 4 from J, leaving 14 bases between them. The CDR3 DNA reads TGTGCCTGGAGTCCGTCTTACGGGGGAGAGACCCAGTACTTC. Its protein product is CAWSPSYGGETQYF.

V and J are TRBV28 and TRBJ2-4; 16 bases are shared with TRBD2. Germline CDR1 reads MDHEN; CDR2 reads SYDVKM. Trimming removed 6 bases from V and 3 bases from J; junction bases left unmatched: 5. The CDR3 runs to 17 residues. The CDR3 region is CASRGLAGGLGKNIQYF. The CDR3 DNA follows: TGTGCCAGCAGGGGACTAGCGGGAGGGTTAGGCAAAAACATTCAGTACTTC.

V and J are TRBV7-9 and TRBJ2-5, with 8 positions matching TRBD2. Germline trimming cut 5 bases from V and 5 bases from J; bases unmatched to any gene: 13. Germline V lookup: CDR1 SEHNR, CDR2 FQNEAQ (reference sequence). The CDR3 is made up of 16 amino acids. Here the CDR3 reads CASSLTSGLTAETQYF. The CDR3, as DNA: TGTGCCAGCAGCCTTACTAGCGGCCTAACGGCGGAGACCCAGTACTTC.

The V and J genes are TRBV5-1 and TRBJ2-5, with 8 bases that match TRBD1. Trimming cost V 2 bases and J 4 bases; bases outside gene matches: 7. From germline, CDR1 is SGHRS and CDR2 YFSETQ. The CDR3 length is 15 residues. The CDR3: CASSFNPTGGETQYF. CDR3 coding DNA: TGCGCCAGCAGCTTTAACCCCACAGGGGGAGAGACCCAGTACTTC.

The chain employs TRBV4-1 and TRBJ2-1; D uncertain. V gave up 1 base and J gave up 10 bases, with 17 bases separating them. Looked up from germline, CDR1 is MGHRA and CDR2 is YSYEKL. The CDR3 covers 15 residues. DNA of the CDR3: TGCGCCAGCAGCCAAGTCCCAGAATCCCCCGACGAGCAGTTCTTC. Residues: CASSQVPESPDEQFF.

A few counts support this clonotype. The J gene is TRBJ2-7, the V gene TRBV5-1; D is uncertain. Per germline, CDR1 SGHRS and CDR2 YFSETQ. Trimming took 0 bases from V and 3 from J, leaving 19 bases between them. The CDR3 length is 17 residues. The CDR3 DNA sequence: TGCGCCAGCAGCTTGGGGGTGTCTGTCGAAAACCGCTACGAGCAGTACTTC. Translation gives CASSLGVSVENRYEQYF.

Concerning this clonotype itself: A read error may produce the germline difference seen at one junction end. The chain has TRBV11-2 and TRBJ2-3, with D perhaps TRBD1 (6 bases). The germline V gene encodes CDR1 SGHAT and CDR2 FQNNGV. The CDR3 contains 15 residues. CDR3 loop: CASSAIRGGLDTQYF. The CDR3 DNA reads TGCGCCAGCAGCGCAATCAGGGGCGGGCTTGATACGCAGTATTTT.

The V call is TRBV12-3 or TRBV12-4, the J call TRBJ1-5; no clear D. V was trimmed by 6 bases and J by 5 bases, leaving 17 bases between them. CDR3 length equals 15 residues. CDR3 sequence reads: CASSPSEGFDQPQHF. CDR3 nucleotide sequence: TGTGCCAGCAGCCCCAGTGAGGGATTCGATCAGCCCCAGCATTTT.

The chain carries TRBV10-2 and TRBJ2-5; D gene unclear. The CDR3 covers 15 residues. Germline CDR1 and CDR2: WSHSY and SAAADI. Trimming stripped 2 bases from V and 5 bases from J, with 15 bases between. The CDR3 DNA reads as TGCGCCAGCAGTGAGAGAATAGGAGACTGGGAGACCCAGTACTTC. This translates into CASSERIGDWETQYF.

This clonotype was counted at least ten times. The chain couples TRBV29-1 to TRBJ2-7; a weak D match, TRBD1 (5 bases). The V and J ends lost 7 bases and 0 bases respectively, with 7 bases between them. Germline V gene lookup returns CDR1 SQVTM and CDR2 ANQGSEA. CDR3 length: 11 amino acids. In DNA, the CDR3 is TGCAGCGCTGGACACTCCTACGAGCAGTACTTC. Translated: CSAGHSYEQYF.

Worth noting for this clonotype: One end of the junction is discordant with germline, which a read error may explain. The chain employs TRBV4-3 and TRBJ2-3, with 12 bases identical to TRBD2. This CDR3 is built from 18 residues. Germline assignment: CDR1 LGHNA and CDR2 YSLEER. This chain's CDR3 is CVSSPKTSGSPEADTQYF. CDR3 DNA: TGCGTCAGCAGCCCTAAGACTAGCGGGAGCCCCGAGGCAGATACGCAGTATTTT.

The J gene is TRBJ2-5, the V gene TRBV20-1; 9 nucleotides align to TRBD1. Trimming took 6 bases from V and 5 from J; bases not matched to a gene: 4. CDR1 is DFQATT, CDR2 SNEGSKA, per germline (reference sequence). This CDR3 is built from 12 residues. The CDR3 DNA follows: TGCAGTGCGCCACAGGGGGCTGAGACCCAGTACTTC. Translating it yields CSAPQGAETQYF.

Remarks on this clonotype: This may come from a read error, since a much larger clone is one base off. The chain couples TRBV29-1 to TRBJ2-7; D is possibly TRBD1 or TRBD2 (5 bases each). Between the trimmed V and J ends, which lost 3 bases and 7 bases, there was a span of 13 bases. Germline CDR1 reads SQVTM; CDR2 reads ANQGSEA. The CDR3 is 12 amino acids. CDR3 DNA sequence: TGCAGCGTTGACCCCCGGGGCAATGAGCAGTACTTC. Translated, it gives CSVDPRGNEQYF.

This chain links TRBV24-1 with TRBJ2-1, with 7 bases matching TRBD1. Losses at the gene ends were 10 bases for V and 4 bases for J; bases not matched to a gene: 3. The germline V gene encodes CDR1 KGHDR and CDR2 SFDVKD. CDR3 length: 12 residues. CDR3 in amino acids: CATGQRYNEQFF. Written as DNA, the CDR3 is TGTGCCACGGGACAGAGGTACAATGAGCAGTTCTTC.

In this sample, this clonotype turned up a few times. This chain connects TRBV7-8 to TRBJ1-6; weak D call: TRBD1 (5 bases). Between the trimmed V and J ends, which lost 1 base and 7 bases, there was a span of 14 bases. The CDR3 has 16 amino acids. In germline, CDR1 is SGHVS, CDR2 FQNEAQ. CDR3 sequence reads: CASSLVGAGSNSPLHF. The CDR3 nucleotides are TGTGCCAGCAGCTTAGTAGGGGCAGGGTCAAATTCACCCCTCCACTTT.

The chain is built from TRBV7-2 and TRBJ2-3; 13 bases match TRBD2. J gave up 7 bases and V 4 bases, and 8 bases lay outside the gene matches. CDR3 size: 16 residues. Germline lookup yields CDR1 SGHTA and CDR2 FQGNSA. The CDR3 loop is CASSSTGTSGEHTQYF. DNA of the CDR3: TGTGCCAGCAGCTCGACTGGGACTAGCGGGGAACATACGCAGTATTTT.

The chain carries TRBV2 and TRBJ2-1; 9 nucleotides agree with TRBD2. From germline, CDR1 is SNHLY and CDR2 FYNNEI. The CDR3 has 15 residues. Trimming took 3 bases from V and 8 from J; bases not matched to a gene: 8. The CDR3 sequence is CASSDELAGIYEQFF. As DNA, the CDR3 is TGTGCCAGCAGTGACGAGCTAGCGGGAATATATGAGCAGTTCTTC.

The chain employs TRBV29-1 and TRBJ2-2; 10 bases fit TRBD1. This CDR3 contains 15 residues. V dropped 6 bases and J dropped 3; count of bases not matched to a gene: 7. CDR1 is SQVTM, CDR2 ANQGSEA, per germline. The CDR3 loop reads CSVLGTGVDTGELFF. The CDR3 bases are TGCAGCGTACTTGGGACAGGGGTCGACACCGGGGAGCTGTTTTTT.